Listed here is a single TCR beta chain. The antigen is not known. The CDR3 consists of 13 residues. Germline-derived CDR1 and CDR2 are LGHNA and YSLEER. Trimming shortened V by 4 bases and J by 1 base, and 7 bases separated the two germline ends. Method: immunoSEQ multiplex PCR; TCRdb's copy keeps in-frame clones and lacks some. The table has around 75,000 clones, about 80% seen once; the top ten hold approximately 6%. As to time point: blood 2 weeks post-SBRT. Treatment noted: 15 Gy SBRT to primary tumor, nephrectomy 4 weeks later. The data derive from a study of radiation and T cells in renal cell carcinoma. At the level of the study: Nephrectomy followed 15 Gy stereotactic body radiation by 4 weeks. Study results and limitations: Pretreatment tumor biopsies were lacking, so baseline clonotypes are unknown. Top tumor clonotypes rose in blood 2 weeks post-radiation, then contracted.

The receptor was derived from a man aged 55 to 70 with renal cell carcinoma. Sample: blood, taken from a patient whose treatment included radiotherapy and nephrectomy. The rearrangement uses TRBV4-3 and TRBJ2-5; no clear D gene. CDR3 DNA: TGCGCCAGCAGCCGAGATCTCCAAGAGACCCAGTACTTC. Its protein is CASSRDLQETQYF.